The 30 T cell receptor beta chains below all came from one sample that was sequenced in a study of blood T cell repertoires in COVID-19. Assay: immunoSEQ multiplex PCR; the TCRdb copy retains only in-frame clones and omits some. The sample lists 250,000 to 300,000 clones; 75% to 90% were seen once. The sample was peripheral blood. The receptors derive from a woman in her sixties with acute or convalescent COVID-19.

V is TRBV19 and J is TRBJ2-6; TRBD1 agrees at 8 bases. CDR1 is LNHDA, CDR2 SQIVND, per germline (reference sequence). This CDR3 is built from 18 residues. The trim removed 4 bases at V and 0 bases at J, leaving 8 bases unmatched. The CDR3 nucleotides are TGTGCCAGTAGTAGGACCGGGACAGGCTACTCTGGGGCCAACGTCCTGACTTTC. This codes for CASSRTGTGYSGANVLTF.

This clone is a singleton in its sample. The chain is built from TRBV28 and TRBJ2-1; 11 bases align to TRBD2. The CDR3 contains 16 residues. CDR1 is MDHEN, CDR2 SYDVKM, per germline. V gave up 5 bases and J gave up 5 bases; unmatched junction bases: 8. The CDR3 is CASSIRTSGSNNEQFF. CDR3 nucleotide sequence: TGTGCCAGCAGTATCCGTACTAGCGGGAGCAACAATGAGCAGTTCTTC.

Here the CDR3 reads CASSLERRTGFYNEQFF. The CDR3 nucleotides are TGTGCCAGCAGCTTAGAACGGAGGACAGGTTTTTACAATGAGCAGTTCTTC. V gene TRBV7-6 combines with J gene TRBJ2-1; 7 bases line up with TRBD1. CDR1 is SGHVS, CDR2 FNYEAQ, per germline. The CDR3 extends over 17 amino acids. The ends lost 1 base at V and 4 bases at J; junction bases unmatched: 10. The variable domain in full, completed from reference TRBV7-6 and TRBJ2-1, reads GAGVSQSPRYKVTKRGQDVALRCDPISGHVSLYWYRQALGQGPEFLTYFNYEAQQDKSGLPNDRFSAERPEGSISTLTIQRTEQRDSAMYRCASSLERRTGFYNEQFFGPGTRLTVL.

The rearrangement joins TRBV9 to TRBJ1-1; D unresolved. Germline V CDR1 and CDR2: SGDLS, YYNGEE. V was clipped by 0 bases and J by 1 base, with 7 bases between them. The CDR3 length is 14 residues. CDR3 region: CASSVGSRNTEAFF. In DNA form, the CDR3 reads TGTGCCAGCAGCGTAGGTTCCAGGAACACTGAAGCTTTCTTT.

This clone was observed a few times. V gene TRBV4-1 combines with J gene TRBJ2-7, with D uncertain. V was trimmed by 3 bases and J by 6 bases, leaving 12 bases between them. There are 13 residues in the CDR3. The V gene's germline CDR1 is MGHRA and CDR2 YSYEKL. CDR3 in amino acids: CASSHPRRSEQYF. The CDR3 coding sequence is TGCGCCAGCAGCCACCCCCGCAGATCCGAGCAGTACTTC.

The gene calls are TRBV7-9 and TRBJ2-3; TRBD1 might be the D (5 bases). CDR3 length equals 14 residues. With 5 bases removed from V and 2 bases from J, the gap between germline ends came to 11 bases. Germline values: CDR1 SEHNR, CDR2 FQNEAQ (reference sequence). Here the CDR3 DNA reads TGTGCCAGCAGCGAAGGGGCGTACACAGATACGCAGTATTTT. This gives the protein CASSEGAYTDTQYF.

A word on this clone: Additional DNA sequences in this sample encode the identical CDR3. The genes are TRBV19 and TRBJ1-2; tentatively, D is TRBD1 (6 bases). V gave up 6 bases and J gave up 4 bases, with 21 bases separating them. The germline CDR1 and CDR2 sequences are LNHDA and SQIVND (reference sequence). The CDR3 is 16 amino acids. The CDR3 region has the DNA TGTGCCAGTAGCGCCGGGGGGGCGGTGGCCCTCTATGGCTACACCTTC. It codes for CASSAGGAVALYGYTF.

This chain connects TRBV28 to TRBJ2-1, with 8 bases aligning to TRBD2. The CDR3 covers 15 residues. After removal of 3 bases from V and 5 bases from J, the junction contained 6 bases not matched to a gene. Germline CDR1 reads MDHEN; CDR2 reads SYDVKM. This CDR3 is CASSFPGGNHNEQFF. The CDR3 DNA reads as TGTGCCAGCAGTTTTCCGGGGGGGAACCACAATGAGCAGTTCTTC.

V usage is TRBV9 and J usage is TRBJ2-2; weak D call: TRBD2 (5 bases). Germline-derived CDR1 and CDR2 are SGDLS and YYNGEE. Trimming cost V 1 base and J 3 bases, with 10 bases left between them. This CDR3 region has 15 residues. Here the CDR3 DNA reads TGTGCCAGCAGCGTAAACGTGGGAGACACCGGGGAGCTGTTTTTT. This translates into CASSVNVGDTGELFF.

This chain links TRBV7-2 with TRBJ1-1; D unresolved. V gave up 1 base and J gave up 3 bases, with 12 bases separating them. Germline V gives CDR1 SGHTA, CDR2 FQGNSA. This CDR3 has 15 amino acids. This CDR3 is CASSLVLVRDTEAFF. The CDR3 nucleotides are TGTGCCAGCAGCTTAGTGCTCGTACGCGACACTGAAGCTTTCTTT.

This chain connects TRBV5-4 to TRBJ2-3; 13 bases fit TRBD2. V shed 4 bases, J shed 2 bases, and the junction held 7 bases outside the gene matches. Germline V gives CDR1 SGHNT, CDR2 YYREEE (reference sequence). The CDR3 has 17 residues. CDR3 residues: CASSPGGLAGNTDTQYF. Here the CDR3 DNA reads TGTGCCAGCAGCCCGGGGGGACTAGCGGGGAACACAGATACGCAGTATTTT.

This chain connects TRBV24-1 to TRBJ2-3, with 8 bases that match TRBD1. V trimming: 5 bases; J trimming: 0 bases; junction bases outside the gene matches: 6. Per the germline V gene, CDR1 is KGHDR and CDR2 is SFDVKD. The CDR3 runs 16 residues. The CDR3 sequence: CATSVGRGLSTDTQYF. The DNA for the CDR3 is TGTGCCACCAGTGTGGGCAGGGGGCTTAGCACAGATACGCAGTATTTT.

The CDR3, as DNA: TGTGCCAGCAGCTTTTCGGACTATGGCTACACCTTC. Encoded protein: CASSFSDYGYTF. The chain uses TRBV5-4 and TRBJ1-2; D not resolved. CDR1 is SGHNT, CDR2 YYREEE, per germline (reference sequence). The CDR3 runs to 12 residues. The germline V and J ends were trimmed by 2 bases and 3 bases, with 5 bases remaining between them.

The CDR3: CASSLPTGEQYF. CDR3 bases: TGCGCCAGCAGCCTACCTACAGGGGAGCAGTACTTC. J is TRBJ2-7 and V is TRBV4-1, with D perhaps matching TRBD1 (6 bases). Trimming took off 4 bases at V and 7 bases at J, with 11 bases between the two ends. This CDR3 is 12 amino acids long. Germline CDR1 and CDR2: MGHRA and YSYEKL.

The rearrangement uses TRBV7-3 and TRBJ1-3; D call uncertain. V was trimmed by 5 bases and J by 0 bases, leaving 14 bases between them. Germline CDR1 and CDR2: SGHTA and FQGTGA. The length of the CDR3 is 16 residues. The CDR3 is CASSPGSLSSGNTIYF. Here the CDR3 DNA reads TGTGCCAGCAGCCCCGGTTCACTGAGCTCTGGAAACACCATATATTTT.

The genes are TRBV5-1 and TRBJ2-1; D remains unclear. Germline V gives CDR1 SGHRS, CDR2 YFSETQ. Trimming stripped 4 bases from V and 5 bases from J, with 19 bases between. The CDR3 totals 16 residues. The CDR3 is CASSTSLVPLDNEQFF. The CDR3 DNA reads TGCGCCAGCAGCACTTCCTTAGTACCCCTCGACAATGAGCAGTTCTTC.

J is TRBJ2-5 and V is TRBV28; D is possibly TRBD2 (7 bases). Germline lookup yields CDR1 MDHEN and CDR2 SYDVKM. V lost 6 bases to trimming and J lost 5 bases, with 16 bases between them. The CDR3 spans 14 residues. Here the CDR3 DNA reads TGTGCCAGCAGCGCATCCGGGGGGCCGGAGACCCAGTACTTC. This codes for CASSASGGPETQYF. Full variable domain (outside the CDR3, taken from reference TRBV28 and TRBJ2-5): DVKVTQSSRYLVKRTGEKVFLECVQDMDHENMFWYRQDPGLGLRLIYFSYDVKMKEKGDIPEGYSVSREKKERFSLILESASTNQTSMYLCASSASGGPETQYFGPGTRLLVL.

The chain joins TRBV6-5 to TRBJ2-2, with TRBD1 identical over 8 bases. V shed 9 bases and J 1 base; nucleotides not matched to a gene: 4. This CDR3 spans 14 amino acids. Per germline, CDR1 MNHEY and CDR2 SVGAGI. The CDR3 sequence: CASWGQVNTGELFF. CDR3 sequence (DNA): TGTGCCAGTTGGGGACAGGTGAACACCGGGGAGCTGTTTTTT.

This clone was counted a single time. The chain uses TRBV6-5 and TRBJ1-3, with D tentatively TRBD1 (5 bases). The CDR3 loop spans 16 amino acids. Germline loops: CDR1 MNHEY, CDR2 SVGAGI. Trimming stripped 0 bases from V and 0 bases from J, with 9 bases between. The DNA for the CDR3 is TGTGCCAGCAGTTACTCGGGGGGTAGCTCTGGAAACACCATATATTTT. It is translated as CASSYSGGSSGNTIYF.

The chain is built from TRBV7-6 and TRBJ1-2, with no clear D. CDR3 size: 15 residues. Germline V CDR1 and CDR2: SGHVS, FNYEAQ. V lost 5 bases and J 4 bases, leaving 17 bases between the germline ends. The CDR3 protein is CASSPSMGKLYGYTF. The CDR3 bases are TGTGCCAGCAGCCCATCGATGGGCAAGCTCTATGGCTACACCTTC.

This chain joins TRBV2 and TRBJ1-2; D is unclear. Trimming shortened V by 6 bases and J by 4 bases, and 9 bases separated the two germline ends. CDR3 size: 12 residues. CDR1 and CDR2 (germline): SNHLY, FYNNEI. Written as DNA, the CDR3 is TGTGCCAGCAGGGTCAAGCCCTATGGCTACACCTTC. As protein: CASRVKPYGYTF.

The rearrangement links TRBV20-1 to TRBJ2-5; 9 nucleotides align to TRBD2. V dropped 0 bases and J dropped 14; count of bases not matched to a gene: 4. This CDR3 is 11 amino acids long. CDR1 is DFQATT, CDR2 SNEGSKA, per germline (reference sequence). The chain's CDR3 is CSARDWTSAYF. The CDR3 DNA reads TGCAGTGCTAGAGATTGGACTAGCGCATACTTC.

This clone was detected a few times. This sequence joins TRBV23-1 and TRBJ1-2; D remains ambiguous. TRBV23-1 is treated as an ORF (open reading frame) with a function not yet certain. V was clipped by 6 bases and J by 5 bases, with 13 bases between them. This CDR3 spans 13 amino acids. The CDR3 here is CASSLLFWYGYTF. CDR3 sequence (DNA): TGCGCCAGCAGCCTCCTATTTTGGTATGGCTACACCTTC.

The CDR3: CASSLNGQGGYQPQHF. The CDR3 DNA sequence: TGTGCCAGCAGCCTAAATGGACAGGGGGGTTATCAGCCCCAGCATTTT. The chain recombines TRBV7-2 with TRBJ1-5, with 10 bases fitting TRBD1. This CDR3 contains 16 residues. With V trimmed by 5 bases and J by 5 bases, 9 bases remained unmatched. Germline loops: CDR1 SGHTA, CDR2 FQGNSA.

The chain joins TRBV14 to TRBJ2-7; 8 bases line up with TRBD1. There are 15 residues in the CDR3. Germline V gene sequence: CDR1 SGHDN, CDR2 FVKESK. V was clipped by 3 bases and J by 4 bases; unmatched bases: 8. CDR3 in amino acids: CASSQAGTGLYEQYF. In DNA form, the CDR3 reads TGTGCCAGCAGCCAGGCCGGGACAGGACTGTACGAGCAGTACTTC. The full variable domain, with the rest looked up from reference TRBV14 and TRBJ2-7, is EAGVTQFPSHSVIEKGQTVTLRCDPISGHDNLYWYRRVMGKEIKFLLHFVKESKQDESGMPNNRFLAERTGGTYSTLKVQPAELEDSGVYFCASSQAGTGLYEQYFGPGTRLTVT.

The chain is built from TRBV7-9 and TRBJ1-4, with 7 bases lining up with TRBD1. Germline lookup yields CDR1 SEHNR and CDR2 FQNEAQ (reference sequence). J gave up 4 bases and V 4 bases, and 6 bases lay outside the gene matches. This CDR3 comprises 15 residues. The CDR3: CASSSDREYNEKLFF. The CDR3, as DNA: TGTGCCAGCAGCTCCGACAGGGAATATAATGAAAAACTGTTTTTT.

The chain couples TRBV21-1 to TRBJ1-1; the table's D call, TRBD1, has no DNA check behind it. TRBV21-1 represents a pseudogene. The CDR3 loop spans 14 amino acids. The CDR3 DNA follows: TGTGCCAGCAGCAAAGATGAACAGCACACTGAAGCTTTCTTT. Its protein is CASSKDEQHTEAFF.

The CDR3 region has the DNA TGCGCCAGCAGCCAAAACCTAGCGGGAGGGTCCTACAATGAGCAGTTCTTC. Amino acid sequence: CASSQNLAGGSYNEQFF. V gene TRBV4-3 combines with J gene TRBJ2-1, with 12 bases lining up with TRBD2. The CDR3 spans 17 residues. V shed 2 bases and J 1 base; nucleotides not matched to a gene: 3. The germline gives CDR1 LGHNA, CDR2 YSLEER.

This rearrangement joins TRBV24-1 to TRBJ1-5, with 9 nucleotides matching TRBD1. Germline V lookup: CDR1 KGHDR, CDR2 SFDVKD. V was clipped by 1 base and J by 3 bases; unmatched bases: 3. The CDR3 is made up of 16 amino acids. CDR3 nucleotides: TGTGCCACCAGTGATTTTAGGACAGGGGACAATCAGCCCCAGCATTTT. Encoded protein: CATSDFRTGDNQPQHF.

The J gene is TRBJ1-2, the V gene TRBV27; TRBD1 matches 7 bases. CDR1 and CDR2 from the germline V gene are MNHEY and SMNVEV (reference sequence). The CDR3 consists of 15 residues. The V segment lost 4 bases and the J segment 2 bases; nucleotides outside the gene matches: 7. DNA of the CDR3: TGTGCCAGCAGTTACGGACAGGATATCAACTATGGCTACACCTTC. It is translated as CASSYGQDINYGYTF.